These T cell receptor beta chains were read from a single sample in a study of cytomegalovirus exposure and HLA in healthy donors. Measured with immunoSEQ multiplex PCR; TCRdb has only the in-frame clones, and not every one. The sample shows 90,000 to 120,000 clones, around three quarters of them seen only once. The specimen was PBMCs. These receptors all come from a woman aged 18-29 years in good health and CMV-seropositive. Each CDR3 is given without its conserved first and last residue.

v_call | cdr3_aa
TRBV5-6 | ASSLGDRSYNEQF
TRBV10-3 | AIRADTNEQF
TRBV10-3 | AIRGQGGNTEAF
TRBV4-1 | ASSPRGAGLLEAF
TRBV30 | AWSRTGWNEQY
TRBV18 | ASSPNRVATEAF
TRBV13 | ASSLGLAGVSGELF
TRBV2 | ASIGEGRTSGRALDEQF
TRBV5-6 | ASSWGTSGSTDTQY
TRBV28 | ASSRSYGYT
TRBV6-1 | ASSELAGGNYGYT
TRBV10-1 | ASSDGLAGRDFITDTQY
TRBV10-2 | ASRSGLAGEEQF
TRBV19 | ASSTRKGQGSNQPQH
TRBV2 | ASSVRELYSYGYT
TRBV7-3 | ASSAWTGGTGELF
TRBV2 | AKDINRGRGYT
TRBV30 | AWSVVFGEQF
TRBV10-3 | AIQGADEAF
TRBV7-3 | ASSLMAVDMGELF
TRBV6-4 | ASSETSGRADTQY
TRBV28 | ASSSGGAST
TRBV9 | ASSPTDVRGTEKLF
TRBV11-2 | ASSLSIPTQGGTEAF
TRBV28 | ASSLEVGTGNTEAF
TRBV5-6 | ASSVGAAYEQY
TRBV2 | ASSEALDRAFEKLF
TRBV6-5 | ASSYVSSVGNEQF
TRBV7-9 | ASSPGGESLYEQY
TRBV6-4 | ASSEGQGDYT
TRBV5-4 | ASSLGLSSYNEQF
TRBV25-1 | ASSETGFNQPQH
TRBV6-1 | ASSDDRQGVVGNTIY
TRBV4-2 | ASSPTGQETQY
TRBV6-5 | ASTQGQGASGYT
TRBV7-9 | ASSFAGYGAYEQY
TRBV5-1 | ASSLEGGVKHTGELF
TRBV25-1 | ASSPFNRGTYEQY
TRBV5-4 | ASSSHRSTINNEQF
TRBV14 | ASSQEWGLSSPDTQY
TRBV19 | ACSPGRADTQY
TRBV28 | ASSFRYEQY
TRBV10-3 | AISDGATNEKLF
TRBV21-1 | ASSTGQGFSANEKLF
TRBV6-5 | ASSRDRSTDTQY
TRBV2 | ASRGTGDTGELF
TRBV19 | ASSFRGMQEKLF
TRBV5-1 | ASSPRTSGAYNEQF
TRBV6-5 | ASSYSFEPDYGYT
TRBV9 | ASSSGLAGDTQY
TRBV4-1 | ASSRNTAGVASYEQY
TRBV28 | ASIRDRPPPNYGYT
TRBV6-5 | ASRRGGSDEKLF
TRBV6-1 | ASMGREKLF
TRBV7-2 | ASSSGLAVMNTGELF
TRBV4-2 | ASSQEGSGGGYEQY
TRBV5-1 | ASSLGTSLNEQF
TRBV7-3 | ASSLAPRGSGELF